The 8 T cell receptor beta chains listed next were all sequenced from one sample in a study of T cells after posttransplantation cyclophosphamide. This table comes from immunoSEQ multiplex PCR, and its TCRdb copy is limited to in-frame clones, with some not included. The table shows around 9,900 clones, with roughly 87% occurring only once. Sequenced: memory CD4+ T cells sorted from PBMCs. Source of these receptors: a woman aged 60-70 years in good health, CMV-negative, and a related stem cell transplant donor.

The rearrangement uses TRBV19 and TRBJ1-3; D might be TRBD1 (6 bases). Trimming shortened V by 6 bases and J by 6 bases, and 15 bases separated the two germline ends. The CDR3 contains 14 residues. The germline V gene has CDR1 LNHDA and CDR2 SQIVND (reference sequence). The CDR3 spells CASSRPGQLNTIYF. CDR3 nucleotide sequence: TGTGCCAGTAGCCGCCCCGGACAGCTAAACACCATATATTTT.

The rearrangement joins TRBV5-6 to TRBJ2-4, with D possibly matching TRBD1 (6 bases). CDR1 and CDR2 (germline): SGHDT, YYEEEE. V lost 3 bases and J 4 bases, leaving 14 bases between the germline ends. The CDR3 consists of 15 residues. Here the CDR3 DNA reads TGTGCCAGCAGCTGGGGGTGGACAGAGAAAAACATTCAGTACTTC. Translated: CASSWGWTEKNIQYF.

The chain joins TRBV7-7 to TRBJ2-1; 7 bases match TRBD2. The germline V gene has CDR1 SSHAT and CDR2 FNYEAQ (reference sequence). The J segment lost 4 bases and the V segment lost 2 bases, leaving 5 bases of the junction unmatched. This CDR3 contains 15 residues. The chain's CDR3 is CASSLQSGVYNEQFF. In DNA form, the CDR3 reads TGTGCCAGCAGCTTACAAAGCGGGGTATACAATGAGCAGTTCTTC.

The chain has TRBV2 and TRBJ2-1, with D tentatively TRBD1 (6 bases). The CDR3 is 13 residues long. The ends were cut back, 8 bases at V and 3 bases at J, with 11 bases in the middle. Germline lookup yields CDR1 SNHLY and CDR2 FYNNEI. Here the CDR3 reads CASHGGHYNEQFF. In DNA, the CDR3 is TGTGCCAGCCATGGGGGACACTACAATGAGCAGTTCTTC.

The J gene is TRBJ2-7, the V gene TRBV6-1; possibly TRBD2 for D (6 bases). Per germline, CDR1 MNHNS and CDR2 SASEGT. Trimming took 4 bases from V and 2 from J, leaving 9 bases between them. The CDR3 covers 13 residues. Here the CDR3 DNA reads TGTGCCAGCAGTGTTGCGGGGACCTACGAGCAGTACGTC. Protein sequence: CASSVAGTYEQYV.

The chain carries TRBV6-5 and TRBJ1-2; D call uncertain. The germline CDR1 and CDR2 sequences are MNHEY and SVGAGI. The CDR3 covers 11 residues. Between the trimmed V and J ends, which lost 8 bases and 4 bases, there was a span of 8 bases. CDR3 region: CASLGSYGYTF. CDR3 coding DNA: TGTGCCAGCTTGGGGAGCTATGGCTACACCTTC.

Of note for this clone: Germline is not matched at one junction end, which may reflect a read error. The sample holds other DNA sequences that translate to the same CDR3. The chain employs TRBV5-5 and TRBJ1-6; TRBD1 matches at 7 bases. This CDR3 region has 15 residues. CDR1 is SGHKS, CDR2 YYEKEE, per germline (reference sequence). The chain's CDR3 is CASSMTGMDNSPLHF. For the CDR3, the DNA is TGTGCCAGCAGCATGACAGGGATGGATAATTCCCCCCTCCACTTT.

V and J are TRBV19 and TRBJ1-1, with 8 nucleotides matching TRBD1. Trimming removed 10 bases from V and 1 base from J; junction bases left unmatched: 11. Germline CDR1 reads LNHDA; CDR2 reads SQIVND (reference sequence). This CDR3 region has 15 residues. CDR3 sequence reads: CATQVQGAKNTEAFF. In DNA form, the CDR3 reads TGTGCCACCCAGGTCCAGGGGGCGAAGAACACTGAAGCTTTCTTT.